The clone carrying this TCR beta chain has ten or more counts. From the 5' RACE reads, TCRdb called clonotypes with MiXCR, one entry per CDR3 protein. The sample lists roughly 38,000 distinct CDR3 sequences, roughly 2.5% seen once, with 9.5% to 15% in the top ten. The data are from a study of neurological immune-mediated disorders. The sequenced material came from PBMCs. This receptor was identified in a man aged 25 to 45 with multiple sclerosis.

CDR3 nucleotide sequence: TGCGCCAGCAGCAGGGGGACAGGGTTCACTGAAGCTTTCTTT. It codes for CASSRGTGFTEAFF. The rearrangement links TRBV5-1 to TRBJ1-1, with 9 nucleotides matching TRBD1. J was trimmed by 4 bases and V by 4 bases; bases with no gene match: 5. The germline CDR1 and CDR2 sequences are SGHRS and YFSETQ. This CDR3 spans 14 amino acids. Looking up the rest from reference TRBV5-1 and TRBJ1-1 gives the full variable domain: KAGVTQTPRYLIKTRGQQVTLSCSPISGHRSVSWYQQTPGQGLQFLFEYFSETQRNKGNFPGRFSGRQFSNSRSEMNVSTLELGDSALYLCASSRGTGFTEAFFGQGTRLTVV.